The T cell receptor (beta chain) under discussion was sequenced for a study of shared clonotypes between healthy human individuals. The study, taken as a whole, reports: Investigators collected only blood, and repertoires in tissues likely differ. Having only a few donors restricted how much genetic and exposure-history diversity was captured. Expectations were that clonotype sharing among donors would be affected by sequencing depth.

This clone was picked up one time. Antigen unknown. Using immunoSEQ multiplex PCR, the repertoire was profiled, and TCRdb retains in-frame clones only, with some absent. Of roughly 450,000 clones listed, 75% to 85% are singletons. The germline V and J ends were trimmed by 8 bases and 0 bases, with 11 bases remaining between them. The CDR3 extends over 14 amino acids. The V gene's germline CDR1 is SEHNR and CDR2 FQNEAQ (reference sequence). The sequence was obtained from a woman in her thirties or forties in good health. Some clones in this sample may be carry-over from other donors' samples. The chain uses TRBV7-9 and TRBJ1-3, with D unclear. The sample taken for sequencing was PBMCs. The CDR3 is CASETGDSGNTIYF. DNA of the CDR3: TGTGCCAGCGAGACGGGAGACTCTGGAAACACCATATATTTT.